This entry features one T cell receptor beta chain sequence. Its antigen is as yet unknown. The CDR3 totals 15 residues. The V end was cut by 6 bases, the J end by 1 base, with 15 bases between. This entry comes from a study of CD8 T cells in ankylosing spondylitis. Whole-study results and caveats: Disease-linked clones were reportedly significantly enriched in matched ankylosing spondylitis synovial fluid. There was a TCR beta motif, made of several highly homologous variants, that appeared characteristic of ankylosing spondylitis blood. Reports of some motif variants in reactive arthritis synovial fluid and blood predate this one.

Making use of molecular barcodes, quantitative 5'-RACE generated TCR beta libraries. TCRdb processed the 5' RACE reads anew with MiXCR; each CDR3 protein has one entry. The sample gives under 850,000 distinct CDR3 sequences, 15% to 20% of which show up once; roughly a fifth is in the top ten. The sequenced sample was blood, either unsorted or a sorted T cell fraction (not recorded which). The TCR originated in a male donor with ankylosing spondylitis. The V and J genes are TRBV12-3 or TRBV12-4 and TRBJ2-5; D call uncertain. CDR3 coding DNA: TGTGCCAGCAGCAAGAGTGTGTCGGGCCAAGAGACCCAGTACTTC. It encodes CASSKSVSGQETQYF.